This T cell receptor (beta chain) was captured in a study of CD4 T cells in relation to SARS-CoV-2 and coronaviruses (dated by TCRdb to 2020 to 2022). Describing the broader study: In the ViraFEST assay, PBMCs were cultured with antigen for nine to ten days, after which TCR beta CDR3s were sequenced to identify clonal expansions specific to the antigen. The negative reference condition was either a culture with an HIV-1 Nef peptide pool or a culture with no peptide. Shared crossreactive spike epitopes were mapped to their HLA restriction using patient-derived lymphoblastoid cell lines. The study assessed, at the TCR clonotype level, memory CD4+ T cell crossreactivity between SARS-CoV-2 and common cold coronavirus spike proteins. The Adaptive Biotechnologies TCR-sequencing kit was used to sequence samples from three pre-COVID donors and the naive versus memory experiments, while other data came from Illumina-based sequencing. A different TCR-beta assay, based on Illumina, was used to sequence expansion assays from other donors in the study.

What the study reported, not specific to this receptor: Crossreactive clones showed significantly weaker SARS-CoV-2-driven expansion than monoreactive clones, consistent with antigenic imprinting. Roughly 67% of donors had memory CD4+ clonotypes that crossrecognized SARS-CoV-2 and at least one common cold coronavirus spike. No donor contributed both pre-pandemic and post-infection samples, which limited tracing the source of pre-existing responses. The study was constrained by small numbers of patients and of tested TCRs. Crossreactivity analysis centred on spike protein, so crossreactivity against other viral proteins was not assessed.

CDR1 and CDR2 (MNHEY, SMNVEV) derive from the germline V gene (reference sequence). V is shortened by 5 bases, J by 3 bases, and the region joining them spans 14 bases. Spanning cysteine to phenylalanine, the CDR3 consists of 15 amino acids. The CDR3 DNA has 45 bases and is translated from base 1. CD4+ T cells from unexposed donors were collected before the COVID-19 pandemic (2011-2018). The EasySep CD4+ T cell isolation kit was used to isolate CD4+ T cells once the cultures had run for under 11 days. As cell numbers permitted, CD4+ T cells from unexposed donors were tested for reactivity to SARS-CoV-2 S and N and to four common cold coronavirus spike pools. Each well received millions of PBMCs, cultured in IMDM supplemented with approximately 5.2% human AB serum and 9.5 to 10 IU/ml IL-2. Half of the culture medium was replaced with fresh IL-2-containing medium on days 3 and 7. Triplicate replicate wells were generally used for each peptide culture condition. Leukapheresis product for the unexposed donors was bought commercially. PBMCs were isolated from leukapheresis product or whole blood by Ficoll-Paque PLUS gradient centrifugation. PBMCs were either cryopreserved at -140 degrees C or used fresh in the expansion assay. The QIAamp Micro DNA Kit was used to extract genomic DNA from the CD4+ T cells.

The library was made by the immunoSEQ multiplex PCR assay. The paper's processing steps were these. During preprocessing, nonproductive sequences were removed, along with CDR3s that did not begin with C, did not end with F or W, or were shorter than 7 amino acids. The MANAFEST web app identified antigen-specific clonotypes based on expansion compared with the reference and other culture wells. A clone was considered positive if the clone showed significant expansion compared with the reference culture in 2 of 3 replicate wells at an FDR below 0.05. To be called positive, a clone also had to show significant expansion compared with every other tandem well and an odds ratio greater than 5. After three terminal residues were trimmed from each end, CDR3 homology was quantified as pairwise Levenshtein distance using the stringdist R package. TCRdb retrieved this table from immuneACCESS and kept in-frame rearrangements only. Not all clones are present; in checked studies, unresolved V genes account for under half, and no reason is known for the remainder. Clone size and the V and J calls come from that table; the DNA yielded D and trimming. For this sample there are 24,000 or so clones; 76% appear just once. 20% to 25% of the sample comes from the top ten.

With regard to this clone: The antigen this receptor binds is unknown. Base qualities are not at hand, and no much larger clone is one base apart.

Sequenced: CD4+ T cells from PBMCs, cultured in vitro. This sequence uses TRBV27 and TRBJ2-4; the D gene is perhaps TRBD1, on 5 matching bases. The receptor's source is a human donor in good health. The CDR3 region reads CASSPQGLGKNIQYF. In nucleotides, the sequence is TGTGCCAGCAGTCCCCAGGGTCTGGGCAAAAACATTCAGTACTTC.